This T cell receptor beta chain was documented in a study of blood T cell repertoires in COVID-19. The overall study: Both acute and convalescent COVID-19 samples were obtained from the United States, Italy and Spain.

Method: immunoSEQ multiplex PCR; TCRdb's copy keeps in-frame clones and lacks some. Here the sample spans 150,000 to 200,000 clones, 80% to 90% being singletons. The germline V gene encodes CDR1 SGHNT and CDR2 YYREEE (reference sequence). V trimming: 3 bases; J trimming: 8 bases; junction bases outside the gene matches: 7. The CDR3 is 14 amino acids. J is TRBJ2-1 and V is TRBV5-4; 8 nucleotides agree with TRBD2. This sequence originates from a man aged 45 to 65 with active or convalescent COVID-19. The sample comprised peripheral blood. CDR3 nucleotides: TGTGCCAGCAGCTCCATGGGACTAGAGGATGAGCAGTTCTTC. It translates to CASSSMGLEDEQFF.